This TCR beta chain was recorded in a study of metastatic and nonmetastatic thyroid tumors. Whole-study context: For malignant and benign thyroid patients, tumor or nodule tissue and blood were the sources whose repertoires were compared. Study findings and constraints: Reports indicated that malignant thyroid tumors showed significantly higher TCR beta diversity than benign nodules did, in blood and tumor.

In the original analysis: The study built a papillary thyroid cancer distant-metastasis classifier from CDR3 differences across clinicopathological groups. TCRdb reassembled clones from the PCR reads with MiXCR. The V and J calls were not made by the authors but by TCRdb's processing. The table shows about 34,000 clones, with roughly 15% occurring only once. Worth noting for this clone: The antigen is not known.

Germline V gene data show CDR1 as MDHEN and CDR2 as SYDVKM. This CDR3 spans 12 amino acids. Trimming took 6 bases from V and 4 from J, leaving 10 bases between them. None of the patients had undergone any treatment ahead of thyroid surgery. This clonotype was obtained from a female donor with papillary thyroid cancer or a benign thyroid nodule (not recorded which). Some clones in this sample may be carry-over from other donors' samples. Specimen: blood. The J gene is TRBJ2-7, the V gene TRBV28; D call uncertain. CDR3 sequence: CASSEFVYEQYF. CDR3 coding DNA: TGTGCCAGCAGCGAGTTTGTGTACGAGCAGTACTTC.